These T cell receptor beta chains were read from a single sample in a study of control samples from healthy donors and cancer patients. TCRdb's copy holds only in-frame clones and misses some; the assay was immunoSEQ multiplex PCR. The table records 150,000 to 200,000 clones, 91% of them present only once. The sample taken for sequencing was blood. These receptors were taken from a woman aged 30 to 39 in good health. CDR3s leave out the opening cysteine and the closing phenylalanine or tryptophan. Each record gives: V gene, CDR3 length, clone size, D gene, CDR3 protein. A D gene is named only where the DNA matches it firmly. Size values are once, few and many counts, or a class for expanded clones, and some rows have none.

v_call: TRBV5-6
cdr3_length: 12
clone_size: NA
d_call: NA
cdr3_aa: ASSLRGSNQPQH

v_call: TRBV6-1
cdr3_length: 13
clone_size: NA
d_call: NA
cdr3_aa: ASSEAGGGRDEQY

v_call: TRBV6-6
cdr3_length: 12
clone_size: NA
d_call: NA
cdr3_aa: ASSYSSSGNTIY

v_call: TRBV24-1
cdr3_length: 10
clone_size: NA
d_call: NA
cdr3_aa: ATSDLGDTQY

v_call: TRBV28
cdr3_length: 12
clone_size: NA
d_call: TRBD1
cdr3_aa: ASSSQGANEKLF

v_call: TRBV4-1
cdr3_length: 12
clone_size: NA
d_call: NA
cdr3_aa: ASSQQGSYNEQF

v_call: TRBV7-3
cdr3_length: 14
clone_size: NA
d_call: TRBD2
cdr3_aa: ASSWGLASSTDTQY

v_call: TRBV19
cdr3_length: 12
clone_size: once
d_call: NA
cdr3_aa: ASSIGGLEETQY

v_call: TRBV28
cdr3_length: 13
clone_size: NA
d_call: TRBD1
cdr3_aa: ASSSGQGAREKLF

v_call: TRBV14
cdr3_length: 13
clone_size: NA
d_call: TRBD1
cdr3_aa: ASSQERTGGSPLH

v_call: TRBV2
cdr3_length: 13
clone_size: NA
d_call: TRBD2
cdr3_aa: ASSGGSGREETQY

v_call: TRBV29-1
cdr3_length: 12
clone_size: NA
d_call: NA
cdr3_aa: SVEVRRGGHEQY

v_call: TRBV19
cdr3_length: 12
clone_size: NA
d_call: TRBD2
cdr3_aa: ASRTSGGWDEQF

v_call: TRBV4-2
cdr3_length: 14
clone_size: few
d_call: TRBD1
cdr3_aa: ASSQETGGSYNEQF

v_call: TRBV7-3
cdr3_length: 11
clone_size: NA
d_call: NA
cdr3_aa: ASSLSHNQPQH

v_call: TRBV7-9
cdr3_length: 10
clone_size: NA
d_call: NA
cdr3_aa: ASSLQNTEAF

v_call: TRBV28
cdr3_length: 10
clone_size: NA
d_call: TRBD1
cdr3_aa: ASSDRVTEAF

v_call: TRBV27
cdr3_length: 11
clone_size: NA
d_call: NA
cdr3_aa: ASSLGTYYEQY

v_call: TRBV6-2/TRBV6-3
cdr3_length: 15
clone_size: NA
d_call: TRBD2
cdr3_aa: ASSYSSSGGPTDTQY

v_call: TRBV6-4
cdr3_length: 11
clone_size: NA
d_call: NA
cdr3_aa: ASSEQGYTEAF

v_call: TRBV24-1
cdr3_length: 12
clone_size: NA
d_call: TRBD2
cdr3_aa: ATSDFRGGNEQF

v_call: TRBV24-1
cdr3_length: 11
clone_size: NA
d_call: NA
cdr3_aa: ATSDPRGHTIY

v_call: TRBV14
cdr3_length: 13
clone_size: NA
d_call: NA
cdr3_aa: ASSQDRLAYNEQF

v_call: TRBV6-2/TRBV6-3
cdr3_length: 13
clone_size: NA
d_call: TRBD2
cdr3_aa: ASSSSSGMWNIQY

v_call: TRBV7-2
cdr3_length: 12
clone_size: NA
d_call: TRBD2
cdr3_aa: ASSTGTSRYEQY

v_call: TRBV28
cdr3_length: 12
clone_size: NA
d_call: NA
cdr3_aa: ASSFGPAQETQY

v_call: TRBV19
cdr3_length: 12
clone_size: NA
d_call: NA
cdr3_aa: ASSIVGTNYGYT

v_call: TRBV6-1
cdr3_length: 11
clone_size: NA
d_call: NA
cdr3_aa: ASSETGLYGYT

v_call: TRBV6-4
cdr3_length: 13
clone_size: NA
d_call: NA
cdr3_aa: ASSDGAGSTDTQY

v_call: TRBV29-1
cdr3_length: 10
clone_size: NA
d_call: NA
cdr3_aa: SVEGGNLEAF

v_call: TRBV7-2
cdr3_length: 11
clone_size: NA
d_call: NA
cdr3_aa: ASSLGYQETQY

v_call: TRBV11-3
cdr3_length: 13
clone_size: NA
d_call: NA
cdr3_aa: ASSLRASTNEKLF

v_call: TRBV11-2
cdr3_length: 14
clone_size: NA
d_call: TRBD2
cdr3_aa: ASSLVERGGLGEQF

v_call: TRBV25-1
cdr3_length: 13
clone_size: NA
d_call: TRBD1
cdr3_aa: ASSTDRDYNSPLH

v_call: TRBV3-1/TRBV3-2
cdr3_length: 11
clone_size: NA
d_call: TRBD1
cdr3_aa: ASRGTGGREQY

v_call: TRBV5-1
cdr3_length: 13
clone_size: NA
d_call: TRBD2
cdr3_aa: ASSPGLAGAGTQY

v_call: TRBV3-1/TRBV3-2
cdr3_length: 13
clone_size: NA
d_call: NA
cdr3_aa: ASSPPTGGNYGYT

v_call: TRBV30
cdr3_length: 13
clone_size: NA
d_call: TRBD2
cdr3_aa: AWSVRSRGGDTQY

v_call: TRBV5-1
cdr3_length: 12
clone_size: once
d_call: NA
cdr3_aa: ASRSGIPNTEAF

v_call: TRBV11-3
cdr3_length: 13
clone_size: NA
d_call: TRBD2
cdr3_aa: ASKMGGGSGYEQY

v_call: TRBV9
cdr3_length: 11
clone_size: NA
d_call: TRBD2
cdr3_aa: ASSAGTNYEQY

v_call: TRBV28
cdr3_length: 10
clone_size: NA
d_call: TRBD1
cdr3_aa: ASSGTGYGYT

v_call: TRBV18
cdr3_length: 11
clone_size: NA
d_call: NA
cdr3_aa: ASSTGLNYGYT

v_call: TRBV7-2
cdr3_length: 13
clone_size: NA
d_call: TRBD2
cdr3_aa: ASSLSLAGGNIQY

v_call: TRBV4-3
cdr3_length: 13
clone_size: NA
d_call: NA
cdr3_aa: ASSRDRTNTGELF

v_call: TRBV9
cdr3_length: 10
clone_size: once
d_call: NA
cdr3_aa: ASSTTGFGYT

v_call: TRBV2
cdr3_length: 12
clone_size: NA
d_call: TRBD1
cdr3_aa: ASSDPGQGREQY

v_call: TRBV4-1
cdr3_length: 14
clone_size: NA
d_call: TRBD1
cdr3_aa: ASSQGQGASKNIQY

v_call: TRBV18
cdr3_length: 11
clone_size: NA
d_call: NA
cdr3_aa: ASSPTDSTEAF

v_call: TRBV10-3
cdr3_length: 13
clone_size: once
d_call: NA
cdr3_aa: AISGSAGGNQPQH

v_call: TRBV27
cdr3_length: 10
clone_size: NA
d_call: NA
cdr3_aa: ASSRDTHTQY

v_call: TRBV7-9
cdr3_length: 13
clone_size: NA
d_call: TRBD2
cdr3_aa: ASSLGSGGAYEQF

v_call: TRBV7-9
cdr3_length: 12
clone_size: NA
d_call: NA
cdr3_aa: ASSLAVVGNTIY